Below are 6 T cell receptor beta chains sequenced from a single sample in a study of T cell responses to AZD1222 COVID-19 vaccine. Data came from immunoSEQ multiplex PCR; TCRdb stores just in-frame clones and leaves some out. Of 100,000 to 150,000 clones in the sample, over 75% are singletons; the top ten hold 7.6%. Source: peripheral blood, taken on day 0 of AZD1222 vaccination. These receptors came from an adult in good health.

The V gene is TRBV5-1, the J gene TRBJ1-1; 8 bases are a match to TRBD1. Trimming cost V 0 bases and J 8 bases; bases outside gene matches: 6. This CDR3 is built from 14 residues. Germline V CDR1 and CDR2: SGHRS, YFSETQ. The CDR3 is CASSLGDRISEAFF. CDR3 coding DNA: TGCGCCAGCAGCTTGGGGGACAGGATTTCAGAAGCTTTCTTT.

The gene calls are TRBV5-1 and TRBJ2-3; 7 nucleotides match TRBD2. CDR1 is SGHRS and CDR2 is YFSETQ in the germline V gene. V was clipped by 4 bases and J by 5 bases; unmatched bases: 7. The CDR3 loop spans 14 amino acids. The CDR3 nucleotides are TGCGCCAGCAGCACTAGCGTCCCTCTAGATACGCAGTATTTT. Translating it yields CASSTSVPLDTQYF.

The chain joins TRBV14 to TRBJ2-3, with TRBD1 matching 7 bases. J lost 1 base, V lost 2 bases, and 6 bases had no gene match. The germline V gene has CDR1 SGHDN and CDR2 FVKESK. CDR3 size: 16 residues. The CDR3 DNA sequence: TGTGCCAGCAGCCAATTCCGGGACAGCGGCACAGATACGCAGTATTTT. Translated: CASSQFRDSGTDTQYF.

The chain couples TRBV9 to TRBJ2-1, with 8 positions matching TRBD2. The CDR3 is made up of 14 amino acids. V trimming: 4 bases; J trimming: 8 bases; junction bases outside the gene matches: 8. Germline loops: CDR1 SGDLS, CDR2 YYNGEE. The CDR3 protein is CASSSRPGGDEQFF. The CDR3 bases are TGTGCCAGCAGCTCCAGACCGGGAGGGGATGAGCAGTTCTTC.

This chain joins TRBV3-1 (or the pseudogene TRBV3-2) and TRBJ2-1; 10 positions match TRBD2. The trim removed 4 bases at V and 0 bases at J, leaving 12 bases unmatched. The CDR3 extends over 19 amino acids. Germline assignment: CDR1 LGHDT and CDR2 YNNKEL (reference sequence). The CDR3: CASSLTGLARLSSYNEQFF. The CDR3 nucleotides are TGTGCCAGCAGCCTGACGGGACTAGCGAGACTAAGCTCCTACAATGAGCAGTTCTTC.

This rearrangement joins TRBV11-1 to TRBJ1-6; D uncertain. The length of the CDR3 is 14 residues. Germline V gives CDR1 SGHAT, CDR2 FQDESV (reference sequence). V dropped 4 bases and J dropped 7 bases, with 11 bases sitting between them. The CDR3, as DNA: TGTGCCAGCAGCTCCGACGGCCGGAATTCACCCCTCCACTTT. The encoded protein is CASSSDGRNSPLHF. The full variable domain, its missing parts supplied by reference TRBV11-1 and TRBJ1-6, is EAEVAQSPRYKITEKSQAVAFWCDPISGHATLYWYRQILGQGPELLVQFQDESVVDDSQLPKDRFSAERLKGVDSTLKIQPAELGDSAMYLCASSSDGRNSPLHFGNGTRLTVT.